A single sample gave rise to the 16 T cell receptor beta chains below, sequenced in a study of CD8+ T cells in alopecia areata (dated by TCRdb to 2016 to 2019). Libraries came from the immunoSEQ multiplex PCR assay. To provide template for TCR sequencing, every sample had RNA extracted and reverse transcribed into cDNA. Here the immuneACCESS table is served through TCRdb, limited to in-frame sequences with V and J called. Missing clones are a known gap in these copies; in checked studies unresolved V genes cover under half, and the rest lacks a known reason. This sample comprises around 300,000 clones, 60% of them detected only once. The ten largest clonotypes hold roughly 0.93% of the sample. The treatment or condition label, read with the paper, signifies: oral pan-JAK inhibitor, 5-10 mg twice daily. Here the sequenced sample was CD4+ T cells sorted from blood, taken between weeks 51 and 52, from a patient treated with tofacitinib. The source of these receptors is a human donor with alopecia areata.

The V call is TRBV5-1, the J call TRBJ2-3; 10 nucleotides align to TRBD1. Germline V gene data show CDR1 as SGHRS and CDR2 as YFSETQ. The CDR3 runs to 16 residues. Trimming removed 4 bases from V and 3 bases from J; junction bases left unmatched: 8. The CDR3 DNA reads TGCGCCAGCAGCCGATCCGGGACAGGGGTGACAGATACGCAGTATTTT. It yields the protein CASSRSGTGVTDTQYF.

V usage is TRBV6-5 and J usage is TRBJ2-4; possibly TRBD1 or TRBD2 for D (5 bases each). The CDR3 totals 14 residues. Germline V gives CDR1 MNHEY, CDR2 SVGAGI. Between the trimmed V and J ends, which lost 5 bases and 3 bases, there was a span of 11 bases. CDR3 in amino acids: CASSPRGFKNIQYF. DNA of the CDR3: TGTGCCAGCAGTCCCCGGGGCTTCAAAAACATTCAGTACTTC.

With regard to this clone: The sample carries other DNA sequences with the same CDR3. The chain couples TRBV30 to TRBJ2-7; D remains ambiguous. V gave up 0 bases and J gave up 2 bases, with 5 bases separating them. CDR3 length equals 12 residues. Germline V gives CDR1 GTSNPN, CDR2 SVGIG (reference sequence). The CDR3 coding sequence is TGTGCCTGGAGTGTATTGCCCTACGAGCAGTACTTC. This encodes CAWSVLPYEQYF.

The chain combines TRBV2 with TRBJ1-6; unclear D gene. This CDR3 has 14 amino acids. Trimming took off 8 bases at V and 10 bases at J, with 18 bases between the two ends. Germline V gene sequence: CDR1 SNHLY, CDR2 FYNNEI. The CDR3 sequence is CASGTTGDVSPLHF. The CDR3 nucleotides read TGTGCCAGCGGAACGACTGGAGATGTCTCACCCCTCCACTTT.

This clone appeared a few times. This chain links TRBV29-1 with TRBJ1-2; 9 nucleotides match TRBD1. The CDR3 runs 14 residues. Germline V CDR1 and CDR2: SQVTM, ANQGSEA. CDR3 coding DNA: TGCACCACTAGCCCCCCGGACAGGGGCAGAGGCTACACCTTC. It encodes CTTSPPDRGRGYTF.

This chain connects TRBV4-3 to TRBJ2-3; D not certain. CDR3 length: 14 amino acids. Per the germline V gene, CDR1 is LGHNA and CDR2 is YSLEER. Trimming removed 4 bases from V and 4 bases from J, with 12 bases in between. The CDR3 here is CASSPQTPPDTQYF. Here the CDR3 DNA reads TGCGCCAGCAGCCCACAAACCCCGCCAGATACGCAGTATTTT.

In its sample, this clone was seen a few times. The chain couples TRBV6-5 to TRBJ1-1; no reliable D call. From germline, CDR1 is MNHEY and CDR2 SVGAGI. With 7 bases removed from V and 5 bases from J, the gap between germline ends came to 17 bases. The CDR3 is 14 amino acids. The CDR3: CASNQSPGGTEAFF. The CDR3 region has the DNA TGTGCCAGCAACCAAAGCCCGGGAGGGACTGAAGCTTTCTTT.

The rearrangement joins TRBV30 to TRBJ1-2; 10 nucleotides align to TRBD1. The V gene end was trimmed by 5 bases and the J gene end by 5 bases; junction bases not matched to a gene: 2. CDR3 length: 12 residues. Germline-derived CDR1 and CDR2 are GTSNPN and SVGIG (reference sequence). The CDR3 loop is CAWGTGEYGYTF. CDR3 DNA sequence: TGTGCCTGGGGGACAGGGGAATATGGCTACACCTTC.

The rearrangement links TRBV9 to TRBJ2-7; no reliable D call. The germline V gene encodes CDR1 SGDLS and CDR2 YYNGEE. V shed 0 bases and J shed 3 bases, with 10 bases lying between them. The CDR3 has 14 residues. CDR3 DNA: TGTGCCAGCAGCGTAGGGCATAGGGACTACGAGCAGTACTTC. It yields the protein CASSVGHRDYEQYF.

V gene TRBV9 combines with J gene TRBJ1-1; no clear D. Germline V lookup: CDR1 SGDLS, CDR2 YYNGEE. The CDR3 is made up of 14 amino acids. The V end lost 0 bases, the J end lost 8 bases, and 14 bases lay between the germline ends. The CDR3 protein is CASSVATGSGEAFF. The CDR3 region has the DNA TGTGCCAGCAGCGTAGCTACGGGCTCCGGGGAAGCTTTCTTT. Full variable domain (outside the CDR3, taken from reference TRBV9 and TRBJ1-1): DSGVTQTPKHLITATGQRVTLRCSPRSGDLSVYWYQQSLDQGLQFLIQYYNGEERAKGNILERFSAQQFPDLHSELNLSSLELGDSALYFCASSVATGSGEAFFGQGTRLTVV.

J is TRBJ1-1 and V is TRBV5-6; a weak D match, TRBD1 (5 bases). Between the trimmed V and J ends, which lost 0 bases and 10 bases, there was a span of 10 bases. Looked up from germline, CDR1 is SGHDT and CDR2 is YYEEEE. The CDR3 consists of 12 residues. As DNA, the CDR3 is TGTGCCAGCAGCTTGGCCAACGGGGGAGCTTTCTTT. This translates into CASSLANGGAFF.

The DNA of the CDR3 is TGTGCCTGGAGGCGGTCAGCGAACACTGAAGCTTTCTTT. It specifies CAWRRSANTEAFF. This chain joins TRBV30 and TRBJ1-1; D ambiguous. CDR1 and CDR2 (germline): GTSNPN, SVGIG (reference sequence). The CDR3 has 13 amino acids. The V end was cut by 3 bases, the J end by 1 base, with 9 bases between.

This rearrangement joins TRBV9 to TRBJ2-2; 15 bases align to TRBD2. In germline, CDR1 is SGDLS, CDR2 YYNGEE. Losses at the gene ends were 3 bases for V and 7 bases for J; bases not matched to a gene: 4. The CDR3 has 16 residues. The CDR3 DNA reads as TGTGCCAGCAGCGCGAGGGGACTAGCGGGGGGCGGGGAGCTGTTTTTT. Translation gives CASSARGLAGGGELFF.

Regarding this clone: Other DNA sequences in the sample encode the same CDR3. This chain uses TRBV29-1 with TRBJ2-5; D not certain. Germline lookup yields CDR1 SQVTM and CDR2 ANQGSEA. This CDR3 is built from 12 residues. The ends were cut back, 4 bases at V and 1 base at J, with 7 bases in the middle. CDR3 sequence: CSVVGLQETQYF. The CDR3 DNA follows: TGCAGCGTTGTAGGGCTCCAAGAGACCCAGTACTTC.

This clone was counted only a few times. V and J are TRBV27 and TRBJ2-5; no firm D call. Trimming removed 4 bases at V and 6 bases at J, with 12 bases between. The CDR3 has 13 residues. The germline gives CDR1 MNHEY, CDR2 SMNVEV (reference sequence). The CDR3 DNA follows: TGTGCCAGCAGTTCCGGGCAGCGAAAGACCCAGTACTTC. It encodes CASSSGQRKTQYF.

The DNA of the CDR3 is TGCGCCAGCAGCCAGAGTTCTAGCGGGGGGGCGGGAAAGACCCAGTACTTC. Its translation: CASSQSSSGGAGKTQYF. This chain links TRBV4-1 with TRBJ2-5; 12 bases map to TRBD2. Trimming removed 3 bases from V and 6 bases from J; junction bases left unmatched: 11. This CDR3 region has 17 residues. The germline V gene encodes CDR1 MGHRA and CDR2 YSYEKL.